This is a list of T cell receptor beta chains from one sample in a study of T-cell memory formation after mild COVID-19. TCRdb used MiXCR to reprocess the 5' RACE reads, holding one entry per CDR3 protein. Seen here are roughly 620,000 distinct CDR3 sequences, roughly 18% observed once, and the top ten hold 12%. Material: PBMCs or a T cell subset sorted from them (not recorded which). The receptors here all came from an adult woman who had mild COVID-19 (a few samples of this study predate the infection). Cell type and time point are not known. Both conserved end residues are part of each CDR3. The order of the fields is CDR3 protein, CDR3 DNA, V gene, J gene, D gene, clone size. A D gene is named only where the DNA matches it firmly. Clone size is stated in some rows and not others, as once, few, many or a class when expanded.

CDR3: CASTKGDTQYF
DNA: TGTGCCAGCACCAAAGGGGATACGCAGTATTTT
V: TRBV6-1
J: TRBJ2-3
D: -
size: few

CDR3: CASSLGAPNEQFF
DNA: TGTGCCAGCAGCTTGGGGGCACCCAATGAGCAGTTCTTC
V: TRBV5-5
J: TRBJ2-1
D: -
size: -

CDR3: CATNFGLAGAYNEQFF
DNA: TGTGCCACCAACTTCGGACTAGCGGGGGCATACAATGAGCAGTTCTTC
V: TRBV15
J: TRBJ2-1
D: TRBD2
size: -

CDR3: CSGRTGGDEQYF
DNA: TGCAGCGGGAGGACAGGGGGAGACGAGCAGTACTTC
V: TRBV29-1
J: TRBJ2-7
D: TRBD1
size: -

CDR3: CASRMQGAGTQYF
DNA: TGTGCCAGCAGAATGCAGGGAGCAGGGACCCAGTACTTC
V: TRBV12-3/TRBV12-4
J: TRBJ2-5
D: -
size: -

CDR3: CASSFGPGINYGYTF
DNA: TGTGCCAGCAGCTTCGGCCCGGGGATCAACTATGGCTACACCTTC
V: TRBV7-3
J: TRBJ1-2
D: -
size: -

CDR3: CASSQAGQGGFSPLHF
DNA: TGCGCCAGCAGTCAAGCAGGACAGGGAGGGTTTTCACCCCTCCACTTT
V: TRBV23-1
J: TRBJ1-6
D: TRBD1
size: -

CDR3: CATSAAGKEETQYF
DNA: TGTGCCACCAGTGCGGCAGGGAAAGAAGAGACCCAGTACTTC
V: TRBV24-1
J: TRBJ2-5
D: -
size: -

CDR3: CASSSEWEEEQFF
DNA: TGTGCCAGCAGCTCCGAGTGGGAAGAAGAGCAGTTCTTC
V: TRBV7-9
J: TRBJ2-1
D: -
size: few

CDR3: CASSRLAERETQYF
DNA: TGTGCCAGCAGCCGACTAGCGGAGCGGGAGACCCAGTACTTC
V: TRBV25-1
J: TRBJ2-5
D: TRBD2
size: -

CDR3: CASSFGTSGSRAGELFF
DNA: TGCGCCAGCAGCTTCGGGACTAGCGGGAGTCGGGCCGGGGAGCTGTTTTTT
V: TRBV5-1
J: TRBJ2-2
D: TRBD2
size: few

CDR3: CASSLDPTGNQPQHF
DNA: TGTGCCAGCAGCTTAGATCCCACAGGCAATCAGCCCCAGCATTTT
V: TRBV11-2
J: TRBJ1-5
D: -
size: -

CDR3: CAWSDGPATEAFF
DNA: TGTGCCTGGAGTGACGGGCCGGCAACTGAAGCTTTCTTT
V: TRBV30
J: TRBJ1-1
D: -
size: few

CDR3: CSARGLAAYEQYF
DNA: TGCAGTGCTAGAGGCCTAGCGGCCTACGAGCAGTACTTC
V: TRBV20-1
J: TRBJ2-7
D: TRBD2
size: few

CDR3: CASSQYGKGRPYEQYF
DNA: TGCGCCAGCAGTCAATACGGAAAGGGACGCCCATACGAGCAGTACTTC
V: TRBV23-1
J: TRBJ2-7
D: -
size: few

CDR3: CASSQDWLAGGGVETQYF
DNA: TGCGCCAGCAGCCAAGATTGGTTAGCGGGAGGGGGAGTGGAGACCCAGTACTTC
V: TRBV4-3
J: TRBJ2-5
D: TRBD2
size: few

CDR3: CASGGVPGMWNTEAFF
DNA: TGTGCCAGTGGGGGGGTTCCGGGAATGTGGAACACTGAAGCTTTCTTT
V: TRBV19
J: TRBJ1-1
D: -
size: few

CDR3: CSARSYTRVVEETQYF
DNA: TGCAGTGCTAGGTCTTACACTAGGGTGGTCGAAGAGACCCAGTACTTC
V: TRBV20-1
J: TRBJ2-5
D: -
size: few

CDR3: CASSLGQGAEEQYF
DNA: TGTGCCAGCAGCTTGGGACAGGGGGCGGAAGAGCAGTACTTC
V: TRBV7-2
J: TRBJ2-7
D: TRBD1
size: few

CDR3: CASSPVRSVPYGGYTF
DNA: TGTGCCAGCAGCCCCGTTAGATCAGTTCCGTATGGAGGCTACACCTTC
V: TRBV5-8
J: TRBJ1-2
D: -
size: -

CDR3: CASRSGTGALSSNQPQHF
DNA: TGTGCCAGCAGGTCCGGGACAGGGGCCCTCTCTAGCAATCAGCCCCAGCATTTT
V: TRBV6-2/TRBV6-3
J: TRBJ1-5
D: TRBD1
size: many

CDR3: CASSSPGFHNEQFF
DNA: TGTGCCAGCAGTAGTCCGGGATTCCACAATGAGCAGTTCTTC
V: TRBV12-3/TRBV12-4
J: TRBJ2-1
D: -
size: few

CDR3: CASSPTGTSGGAGYNEQFF
DNA: TGCGCCAGCAGTCCAACCGGGACTAGCGGGGGGGCCGGGTACAATGAGCAGTTCTTC
V: TRBV5-1
J: TRBJ2-1
D: TRBD2
size: few